This T cell receptor (beta chain) was captured by sequencing in a study of blood T cell repertoires in COVID-19. Study background: Collection of acute and convalescent COVID-19 samples took place in the United States, Italy and Spain. Nucleic acid was either cDNA or gDNA, and it came from T cells, B-cell-depleted T cells, or PBMCs.

Profiled with immunoSEQ multiplex PCR; TCRdb holds only in-frame clones, not every one. The profile shows approximately 110,000 clones, roughly nine tenths of them singletons. The J segment lost 6 bases and the V segment lost 5 bases, leaving 12 bases of the junction unmatched. Looked up from germline, CDR1 is SGHDN and CDR2 is FVKESK. The CDR3 contains 15 residues. The rearrangement uses TRBV14 and TRBJ1-2; 7 bases map to TRBD1. The sequencing input was peripheral blood. The TCR was taken from a woman of 80 years or more with acute or convalescent COVID-19. CDR3 sequence reads: CASSVQIGTANGYTF. CDR3 nucleotides: TGTGCCAGCAGCGTGCAGATCGGGACAGCGAATGGCTACACCTTC.